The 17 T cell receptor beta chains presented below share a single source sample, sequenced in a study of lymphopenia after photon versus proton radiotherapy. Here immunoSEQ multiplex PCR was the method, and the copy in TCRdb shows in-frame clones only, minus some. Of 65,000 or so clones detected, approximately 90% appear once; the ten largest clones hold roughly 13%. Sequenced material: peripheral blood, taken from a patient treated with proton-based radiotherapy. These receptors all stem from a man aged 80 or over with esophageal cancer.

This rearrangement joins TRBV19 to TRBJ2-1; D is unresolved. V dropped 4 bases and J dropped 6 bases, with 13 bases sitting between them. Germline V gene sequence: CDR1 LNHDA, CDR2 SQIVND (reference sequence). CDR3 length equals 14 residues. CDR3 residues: CASSTLNPFNEQFF. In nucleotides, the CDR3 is TGTGCCAGTAGTACTCTGAATCCTTTCAATGAGCAGTTCTTC.

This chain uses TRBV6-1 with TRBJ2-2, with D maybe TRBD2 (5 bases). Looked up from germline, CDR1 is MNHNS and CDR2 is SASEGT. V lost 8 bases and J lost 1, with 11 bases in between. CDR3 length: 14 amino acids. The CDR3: CASGGQVNTGELFF. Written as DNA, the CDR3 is TGTGCCAGCGGAGGTCAGGTGAACACCGGGGAGCTGTTTTTT.

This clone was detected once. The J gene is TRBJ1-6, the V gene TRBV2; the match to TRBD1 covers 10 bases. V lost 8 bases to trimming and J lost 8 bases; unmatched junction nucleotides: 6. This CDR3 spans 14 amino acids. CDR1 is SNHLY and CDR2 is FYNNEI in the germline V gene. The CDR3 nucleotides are TGTGCCAGCCACAGGACAGGGGGGGATTCACCCCTCCACTTT. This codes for CASHRTGGDSPLHF.

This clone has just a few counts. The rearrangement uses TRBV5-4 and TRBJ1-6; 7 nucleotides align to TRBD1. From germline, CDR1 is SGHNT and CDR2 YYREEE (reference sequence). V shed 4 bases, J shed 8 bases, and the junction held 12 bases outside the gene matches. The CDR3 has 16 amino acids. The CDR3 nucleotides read TGTGCCAGCAGCGAAAAAAACAGGGGCAAGGATTCACCCCTCCACTTT. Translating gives CASSEKNRGKDSPLHF.

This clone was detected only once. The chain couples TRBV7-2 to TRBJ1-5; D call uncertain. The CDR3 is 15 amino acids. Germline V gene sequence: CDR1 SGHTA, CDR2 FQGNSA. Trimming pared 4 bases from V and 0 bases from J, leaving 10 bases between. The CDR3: CASSSGRDSNQPQHF. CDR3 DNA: TGTGCCAGCAGCTCCGGACGGGATAGCAATCAGCCCCAGCATTTT.

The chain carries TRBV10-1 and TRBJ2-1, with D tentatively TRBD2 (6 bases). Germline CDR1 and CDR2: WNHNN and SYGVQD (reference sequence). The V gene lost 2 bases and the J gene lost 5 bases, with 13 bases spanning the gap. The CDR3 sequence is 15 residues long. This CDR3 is CASSEGGGTHNEQFF. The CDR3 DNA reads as TGCGCCAGCAGTGAGGGTGGCGGGACCCACAATGAGCAGTTCTTC.

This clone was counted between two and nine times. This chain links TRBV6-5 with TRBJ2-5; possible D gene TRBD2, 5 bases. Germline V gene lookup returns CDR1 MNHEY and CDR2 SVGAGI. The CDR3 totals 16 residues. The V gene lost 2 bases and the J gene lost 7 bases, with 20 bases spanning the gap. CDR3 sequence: CASSYPLGDGMGTQYF. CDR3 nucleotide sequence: TGTGCCAGCAGTTACCCACTGGGAGACGGGATGGGGACCCAGTACTTC.

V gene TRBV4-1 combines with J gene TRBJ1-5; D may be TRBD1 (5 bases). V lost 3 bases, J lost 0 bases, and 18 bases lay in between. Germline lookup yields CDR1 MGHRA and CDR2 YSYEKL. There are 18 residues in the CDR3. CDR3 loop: CASSHLTVQVLSNQPQHF. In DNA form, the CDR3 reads TGCGCCAGCAGCCACCTTACTGTACAGGTTCTTAGCAATCAGCCCCAGCATTTT.

CDR3 sequence reads: CASSWGTGPNTEAFF. As DNA, the CDR3 is TGTGCCAGCAGCTGGGGGACAGGGCCGAACACTGAAGCTTTCTTT. The chain has TRBV7-2 and TRBJ1-1; 9 bases are shared with TRBD1. The CDR3 spans 15 residues. With 4 bases clipped from V and 1 base from J, the junction kept 4 bases outside the gene matches. Germline-derived CDR1 and CDR2 are SGHTA and FQGNSA. Combining the CDR3 with reference TRBV7-2 and TRBJ1-1 gives the whole variable domain GAGVSQSPSNKVTEKGKDVELRCDPISGHTALYWYRQSLGQGLEFLIYFQGNSAPDKSGLPSDRFSAERTGGSVSTLTIQRTQQEDSAVYLCASSWGTGPNTEAFFGQGTRLTVV.

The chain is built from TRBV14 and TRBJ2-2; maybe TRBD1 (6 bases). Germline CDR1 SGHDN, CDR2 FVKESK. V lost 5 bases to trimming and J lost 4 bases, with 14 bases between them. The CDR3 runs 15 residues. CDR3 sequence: CASSINHRVTGELFF. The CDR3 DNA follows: TGTGCCAGCAGCATCAACCACAGGGTCACCGGGGAGCTGTTTTTT.

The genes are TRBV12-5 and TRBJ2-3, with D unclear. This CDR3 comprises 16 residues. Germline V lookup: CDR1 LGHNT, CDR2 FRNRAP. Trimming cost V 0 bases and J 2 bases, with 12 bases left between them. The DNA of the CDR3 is TGTGCTAGTGGTTTGGTACGATCACAGATCACAGATACGCAGTATTTT. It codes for CASGLVRSQITDTQYF.

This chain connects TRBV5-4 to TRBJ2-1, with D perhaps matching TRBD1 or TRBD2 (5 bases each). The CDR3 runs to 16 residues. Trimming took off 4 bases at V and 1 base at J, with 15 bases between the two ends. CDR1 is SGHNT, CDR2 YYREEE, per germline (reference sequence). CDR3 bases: TGTGCCAGCAGCCAGGGACCCCCGGTTTCCTACAATGAGCAGTTCTTC. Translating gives CASSQGPPVSYNEQFF.

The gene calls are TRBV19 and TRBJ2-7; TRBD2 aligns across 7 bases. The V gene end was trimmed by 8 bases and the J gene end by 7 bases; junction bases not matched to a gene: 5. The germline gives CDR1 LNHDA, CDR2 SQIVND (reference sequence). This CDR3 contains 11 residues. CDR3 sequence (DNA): TGTGCCAGTGGCGCTAGCGGAGAGCAGTACTTC. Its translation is CASGASGEQYF.

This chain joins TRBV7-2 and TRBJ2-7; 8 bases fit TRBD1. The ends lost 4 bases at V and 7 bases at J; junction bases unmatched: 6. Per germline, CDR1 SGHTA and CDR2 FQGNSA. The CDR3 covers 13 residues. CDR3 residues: CASSSRTGGEQYF. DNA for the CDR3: TGTGCCAGCAGCTCCAGAACAGGGGGAGAGCAGTACTTC.

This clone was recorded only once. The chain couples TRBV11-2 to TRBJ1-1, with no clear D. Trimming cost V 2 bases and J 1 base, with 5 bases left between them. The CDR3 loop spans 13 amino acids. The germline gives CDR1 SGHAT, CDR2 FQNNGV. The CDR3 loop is CASSLPENTEAFF. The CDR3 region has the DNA TGTGCCAGCAGCTTACCCGAGAACACTGAAGCTTTCTTT.

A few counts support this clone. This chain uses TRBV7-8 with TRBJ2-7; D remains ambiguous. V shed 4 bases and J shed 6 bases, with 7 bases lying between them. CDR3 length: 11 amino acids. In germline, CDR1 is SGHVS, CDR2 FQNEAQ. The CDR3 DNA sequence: TGTGCCAGCAGCTGGCAAGGCGAGCAGTACTTC. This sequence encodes CASSWQGEQYF.

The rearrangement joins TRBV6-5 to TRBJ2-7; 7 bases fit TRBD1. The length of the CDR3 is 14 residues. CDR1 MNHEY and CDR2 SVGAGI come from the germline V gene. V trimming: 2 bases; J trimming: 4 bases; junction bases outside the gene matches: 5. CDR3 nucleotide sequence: TGTGCCAGCAGTTACGGACCGACAGGGTACGAGCAGTACTTC. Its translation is CASSYGPTGYEQYF.